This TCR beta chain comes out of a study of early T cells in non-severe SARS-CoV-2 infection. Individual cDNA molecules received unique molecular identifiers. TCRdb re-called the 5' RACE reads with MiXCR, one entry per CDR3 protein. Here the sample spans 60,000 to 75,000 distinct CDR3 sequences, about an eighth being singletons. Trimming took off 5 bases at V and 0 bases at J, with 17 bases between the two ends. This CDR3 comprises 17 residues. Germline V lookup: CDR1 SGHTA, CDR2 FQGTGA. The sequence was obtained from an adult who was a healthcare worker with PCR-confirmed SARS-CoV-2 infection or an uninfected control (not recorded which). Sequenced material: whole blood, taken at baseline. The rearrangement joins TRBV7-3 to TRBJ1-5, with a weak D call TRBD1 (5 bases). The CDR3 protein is CASSPVGLLHSNQPQHF. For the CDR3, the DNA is TGTGCCAGCAGCCCCGTGGGGCTCCTTCATAGCAATCAGCCCCAGCATTTT.